This T cell receptor beta chain is from a study of T cells in Graves' hyperthyroidism and ophthalmopathy. The investigators amplified TCR beta CDR3 regions from RNA transcripts. Using the HTBI primer set, a first-round RT-PCR was run on the TCR CDR3. TCRdb re-analysed the multiplex PCR reads in MiXCR, keeping a single row per CDR3 protein. Of around 600,000 distinct CDR3 sequences listed, nearly 45% are singletons. Whole-study findings and limits: Ophthalmopathy cases were set apart from stable hyperthyroidism by a 13 V-J model. The model's output predicted ophthalmopathy at a median of around 6.9 months prior to onset. Blood held most thyroid clonotypes expanded above 0.001 frequency.

Uncontrolled infection, other autoimmune disease, pregnancy or lactation excluded patients. Of note for this clonotype: Its antigen is as yet unknown.

V lost 4 bases and J 10 bases, leaving 13 bases between the germline ends. Germline V gene sequence: CDR1 SQVTM, CDR2 ANQGSEA. CDR3 length: 11 amino acids. This receptor was obtained from an adult man with Graves' disease, either hyperthyroidism or ophthalmopathy (not recorded which). This rearrangement joins TRBV29-1 to TRBJ1-1, with D possibly TRBD1 on 6 matching bases. Sequencing was performed on peripheral blood or thyroid tissue (not recorded which). CDR3 DNA: TGCAGCGTTGGGGGGGCTGTAGGAGCTTTCTTT. It codes for CSVGGAVGAFF.